This entry concerns a single T cell receptor (beta chain). The method was immunoSEQ multiplex PCR; TCRdb's version includes in-frame clones alone and lacks a portion of them. The table lists 130,000 to 150,000 clones, approximately 85% of them singletons, with roughly 8% in the top ten. This sample is drawn from a study of blood T cell repertoires in COVID-19. Germline CDR1 reads SGHTA; CDR2 reads FQGNSA. The CDR3 consists of 16 residues. The V and J ends lost 5 bases and 3 bases, in that order; junction bases with no gene match: 9. The sample comprised peripheral blood. This clonotype was sampled from a woman aged 60-75 years with COVID-19, enrolled during active disease. V and J are TRBV7-2 and TRBJ2-2; 7 positions agree with TRBD1. CDR3 nucleotide sequence: TGTGCCAGCAGCCTAAGGAGACAGGGACACACCGGGGAGCTGTTTTTT. This gives the protein CASSLRRQGHTGELFF.